These 17 T cell receptor beta chains share one sample of origin, sequenced in a study of human T cells and chemical hapten exposure. The time point denotes: patch test 3, about 24 weeks after DPC sensitization. Treatment described: therapeutic diphenylcyclopropenone sensitization with weekly scalp DPC. TCRdb analysed the RACE reads with MiXCR anew, one entry per CDR3 protein. The top ten hold 2% to 2.5% of the sample, which has 180,000 or so distinct CDR3 sequences, around 25% seen once. The input for sequencing was whole blood, taken in connection with sensitization to the hapten diphenylcyclopropenone (DPC). These receptors originate from a middle-aged woman with alopecia areata. Some clones in this sample may be carry-over from other donors' samples.

The genes are TRBV7-2 and TRBJ2-3; TRBD1 matches 7 bases. The V segment lost 5 bases and the J segment 0 bases; nucleotides outside the gene matches: 14. Germline V gene data show CDR1 as SGHTA and CDR2 as FQGNSA. CDR3 length: 18 residues. In nucleotides, the CDR3 is TGTGCCAGCAGCCCGAGGGGGCGGGTTGGCCCTAGCACAGATACGCAGTATTTT. Its translation: CASSPRGRVGPSTDTQYF.

This clonotype was counted a few times. This sequence joins TRBV6-5 and TRBJ1-2; D not resolved. This CDR3 contains 13 residues. The V gene lost 4 bases and the J gene lost 2 bases, with 8 bases spanning the gap. The germline V gene encodes CDR1 MNHEY and CDR2 SVGAGI. DNA for the CDR3: TGTGCCAGCAGTTCGAATAAGAACTATGGCTACACCTTC. Translation: CASSSNKNYGYTF.

This chain joins TRBV20-1 and TRBJ1-4; D is uncertain. CDR1 and CDR2 (germline): DFQATT, SNEGSKA (reference sequence). Trimming pared 3 bases from V and 4 bases from J, leaving 9 bases between. The CDR3 has 13 amino acids. The CDR3 nucleotides read TGCAGTGCTAGGGACGTAAATAATGAAAAACTGTTTTTT. It yields the protein CSARDVNNEKLFF.

This clonotype has more than one count but fewer than ten. This chain connects TRBV4-3 to TRBJ2-7, with 9 bases aligning to TRBD2. CDR3 length equals 18 residues. V gave up 3 bases and J gave up 4 bases; unmatched junction bases: 16. The germline V gene has CDR1 LGHNA and CDR2 YSLEER. CDR3 nucleotides: TGCGCCAGCAGCCAGGACCCTATAGCGGGAGCGACGTTGTACGAGCAGTACTTC. Protein product: CASSQDPIAGATLYEQYF.

As for this clonotype: An end of the junction does not agree with germline; a read error may underlie this. As DNA, the CDR3 is TGTGCCAGCTCACCACAACTAGACTCCCACGAGCAGTACTTC. Its protein is CASSPQLDSHEQYF. This chain uses TRBV18 with TRBJ2-7, with D perhaps matching TRBD2 (5 bases). Germline V gives CDR1 KGHSH, CDR2 LQKENI. The CDR3 extends over 14 amino acids.

This clonotype was observed a handful of times. The chain is built from TRBV29-1 and TRBJ1-1; 9 nucleotides agree with TRBD1. V shed 6 bases, J shed 9 bases, and the junction held 8 bases outside the gene matches. The CDR3 runs to 12 residues. The germline V gene has CDR1 SQVTM and CDR2 ANQGSEA. The CDR3: CSVATGQGKAFF. CDR3 nucleotides: TGCAGCGTCGCCACGGGACAGGGAAAAGCTTTCTTT.

This clonotype was seen a handful of times. The chain combines TRBV21-1 with TRBJ1-5; TRBD1, as called in the table, went unchecked against the DNA. TRBV21-1 constitutes a pseudogene. The length of the CDR3 is 13 residues. Here the CDR3 DNA reads TGTGCCAGCATCTACAGGGAGCATCAGCCCCAGCATTTT. Protein sequence: CASIYREHQPQHF.

The rearrangement links TRBV12-3 or TRBV12-4 to TRBJ1-1, with 7 positions matching TRBD1. CDR3 length equals 11 residues. With 7 bases clipped from V and 8 bases from J, the junction kept 4 bases outside the gene matches. The CDR3 DNA reads TGTGCCAGCACTCCGGGACAGGAAGCTTTCTTT. Translated, it gives CASTPGQEAFF.

J is TRBJ2-5 and V is TRBV6-2 or TRBV6-3, with D unresolved. Germline loops: CDR1 MNHEY, CDR2 SVGEGT. The CDR3 consists of 10 residues. Trimming removed 8 bases at V and 5 bases at J, with 6 bases between. The CDR3 DNA follows: TGTGCCAGCGGGTACGAGACCCAGTACTTC. Translated: CASGYETQYF.

The genes are TRBV5-6 and TRBJ2-7, with D perhaps TRBD2 (6 bases). Per the germline V gene, CDR1 is SGHDT and CDR2 is YYEEEE. This CDR3 has 15 amino acids. Trimming took off 2 bases at V and 3 bases at J, with 15 bases between the two ends. CDR3 amino acids: CASSFAGGALYEQYF. The CDR3 region has the DNA TGTGCCAGCAGCTTTGCCGGAGGGGCCCTCTACGAGCAGTACTTC.

The chain carries TRBV29-1 and TRBJ2-2; D gene unclear. Germline lookup yields CDR1 SQVTM and CDR2 ANQGSEA. Trimming cost V 2 bases and J 2 bases, with 12 bases left between them. This CDR3 has 15 amino acids. The CDR3: CSVEKGNTNTGELFF. In nucleotides, the CDR3 is TGCAGCGTTGAAAAGGGAAACACCAACACCGGGGAGCTGTTTTTT.

The chain is built from TRBV6-5 and TRBJ1-5, with D perhaps TRBD1 (5 bases). V lost 7 bases, J lost 0 bases, and 13 bases lay in between. Looked up from germline, CDR1 is MNHEY and CDR2 is SVGAGI. The CDR3 has 15 residues. In DNA form, the CDR3 reads TGTGCCAGCAAGATGACAGACAATAGCAATCAGCCCCAGCATTTT. Translating it yields CASKMTDNSNQPQHF.

The chain combines TRBV6-2 or TRBV6-3 with TRBJ1-5; 8 nucleotides agree with TRBD1. Trimming took 5 bases from V and 2 from J; bases not matched to a gene: 5. The CDR3 has 15 amino acids. Germline V gene sequence: CDR1 MNHEY, CDR2 SVGEGT. CDR3 sequence reads: CASSPPGQGNQPQHF. In DNA form, the CDR3 reads TGTGCCAGCAGTCCACCGGGACAGGGCAATCAGCCCCAGCATTTT.

This clonotype appeared many times. The genes are TRBV15 and TRBJ2-1; 14 nucleotides match TRBD2. CDR3 length: 18 residues. Germline CDR1 and CDR2: LNHNV and YYDKDF (reference sequence). V gave up 2 bases and J gave up 6 bases; unmatched junction bases: 9. CDR3 residues: CATSRRGTSGRPRNEQFF. Here the CDR3 DNA reads TGTGCCACCAGCAGAAGGGGGACTAGCGGGAGACCCCGCAATGAGCAGTTCTTC.

The rearrangement joins TRBV4-2 to TRBJ1-6; D not resolved. V gave up 0 bases and J gave up 7 bases, with 16 bases separating them. Germline CDR1 and CDR2: LGHNA and YNFKEQ. The CDR3 contains 17 residues. The CDR3 coding sequence is TGTGCCAGCAGCCAAGATGGTTTCGGGGTTCTGAATTCACCCCTCCACTTT. Amino acids: CASSQDGFGVLNSPLHF.

This clonotype was detected only a few times. The V and J genes are TRBV10-3 and TRBJ1-1; the match to TRBD1 covers 9 bases. This CDR3 spans 14 amino acids. Germline CDR1 and CDR2: ENHRY and SYGVKD. After removal of 6 bases from V and 2 bases from J, the junction contained 4 bases not matched to a gene. CDR3 region: CAIRTGQGNTEAFF. The CDR3 nucleotides read TGTGCCATCAGGACGGGACAGGGAAACACTGAAGCTTTCTTT.

The rearrangement links TRBV9 to TRBJ2-5; the D gene is possibly TRBD2 (6 bases). Germline V CDR1 and CDR2: SGDLS, YYNGEE. The V end was cut by 2 bases, the J end by 5 bases, with 13 bases between. The CDR3 totals 14 residues. CDR3 residues: CASSVGTGAETQYF. DNA for the CDR3: TGTGCCAGCAGCGTCGGGACGGGAGCGGAGACCCAGTACTTC.